This T cell receptor (beta chain) was sequenced for a study of CD4+ T cells in melanoma. General study results and limits: In melanoma, neoantigen-specific CD4+ T cells reportedly differed in differentiation state.

In regard to this clone: Its specificity is not known.

TCRdb's table, derived via immunoSEQ multiplex PCR, lists solely in-frame clones and lacks some. The sample includes 90,000 to 130,000 clones, 80% to 95% of them seen just once. V lost 5 bases and J lost 10; bases outside the gene matches: 9. Germline CDR1 SGHTA, CDR2 FQGNSA. The CDR3 is 15 amino acids. Specimen: peripheral blood. The chain employs TRBV7-2 and TRBJ2-2, with TRBD2 identical over 11 bases. The sequence was collected from a human donor with melanoma. The CDR3 sequence: CASSPRSGGALELFF. CDR3 coding DNA: TGTGCCAGCAGCCCCCGTAGCGGGGGGGCCCTGGAGCTGTTTTTT.